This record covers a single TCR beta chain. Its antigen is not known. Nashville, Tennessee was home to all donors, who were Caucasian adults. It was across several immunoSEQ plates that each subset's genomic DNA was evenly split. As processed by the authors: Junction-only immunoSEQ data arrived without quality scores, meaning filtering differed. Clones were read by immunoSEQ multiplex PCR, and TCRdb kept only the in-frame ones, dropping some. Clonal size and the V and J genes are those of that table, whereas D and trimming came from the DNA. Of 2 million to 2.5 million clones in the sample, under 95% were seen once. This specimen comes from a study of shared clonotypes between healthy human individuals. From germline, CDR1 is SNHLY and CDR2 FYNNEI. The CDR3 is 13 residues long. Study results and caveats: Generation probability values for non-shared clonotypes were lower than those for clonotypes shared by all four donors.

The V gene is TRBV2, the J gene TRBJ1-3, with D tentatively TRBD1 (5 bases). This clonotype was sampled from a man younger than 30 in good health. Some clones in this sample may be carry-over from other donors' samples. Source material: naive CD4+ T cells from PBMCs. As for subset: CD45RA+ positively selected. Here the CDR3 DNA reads TGTGCATCGACCCCAGGGATTGGAAACACCATATATTTT. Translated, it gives CASTPGIGNTIYF.